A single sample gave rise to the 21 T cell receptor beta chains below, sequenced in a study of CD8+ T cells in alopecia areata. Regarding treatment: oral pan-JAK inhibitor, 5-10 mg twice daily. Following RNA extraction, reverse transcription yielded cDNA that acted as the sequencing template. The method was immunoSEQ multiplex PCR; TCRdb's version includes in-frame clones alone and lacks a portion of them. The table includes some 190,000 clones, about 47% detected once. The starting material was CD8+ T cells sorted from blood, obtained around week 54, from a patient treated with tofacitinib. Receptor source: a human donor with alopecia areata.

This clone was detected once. The CDR3 loop is CSVVLAGVDEQYF. CDR3 DNA: TGCAGCGTTGTACTAGCGGGGGTCGACGAGCAGTACTTC. This chain links TRBV29-1 with TRBJ2-7; 11 positions match TRBD2. This CDR3 is built from 13 residues. Looked up from germline, CDR1 is SQVTM and CDR2 is ANQGSEA. J was trimmed by 5 bases and V by 4 bases; bases with no gene match: 4.

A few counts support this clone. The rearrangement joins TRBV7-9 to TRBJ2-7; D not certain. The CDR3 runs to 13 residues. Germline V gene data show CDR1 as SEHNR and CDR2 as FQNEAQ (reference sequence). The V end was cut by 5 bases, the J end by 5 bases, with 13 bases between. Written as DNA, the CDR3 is TGTGCCAGCAGCCCAAGCCTGGCCAACGAGCAGTACTTC. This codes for CASSPSLANEQYF.

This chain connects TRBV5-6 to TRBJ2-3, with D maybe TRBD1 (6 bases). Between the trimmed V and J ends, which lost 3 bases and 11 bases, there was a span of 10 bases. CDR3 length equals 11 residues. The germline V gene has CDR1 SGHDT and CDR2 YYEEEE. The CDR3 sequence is CASSSGQKQYF. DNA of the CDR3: TGTGCCAGCAGCTCCGGACAGAAGCAGTATTTT.

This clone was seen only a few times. The CDR3 sequence: CSVEVGSGGEQFF. For the CDR3, the DNA is TGCAGCGTTGAAGTCGGAAGCGGGGGAGAGCAGTTCTTC. The chain joins TRBV29-1 to TRBJ2-1, with 8 bases that match TRBD2. The CDR3 runs to 13 residues. CDR1 is SQVTM, CDR2 ANQGSEA, per germline. V was clipped by 1 base and J by 10 bases; unmatched bases: 6.

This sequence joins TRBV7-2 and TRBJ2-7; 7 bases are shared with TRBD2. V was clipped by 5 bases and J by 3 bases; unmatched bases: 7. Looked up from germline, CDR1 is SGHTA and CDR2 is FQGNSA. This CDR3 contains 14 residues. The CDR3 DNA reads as TGTGCCAGCAGCCCCTCAGCGGGGCTCTACGAGCAGTACTTC. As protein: CASSPSAGLYEQYF.

Written as DNA, the CDR3 is TGTGCCAGCCGGGGCGATGTGGATACGCAGTATTTT. It is translated as CASRGDVDTQYF. This chain links TRBV2 with TRBJ2-3; possibly TRBD1 or TRBD2 for D (5 bases each). The V end lost 8 bases, the J end lost 6 bases, and 12 bases lay between the germline ends. Germline values: CDR1 SNHLY, CDR2 FYNNEI. This CDR3 spans 12 amino acids.

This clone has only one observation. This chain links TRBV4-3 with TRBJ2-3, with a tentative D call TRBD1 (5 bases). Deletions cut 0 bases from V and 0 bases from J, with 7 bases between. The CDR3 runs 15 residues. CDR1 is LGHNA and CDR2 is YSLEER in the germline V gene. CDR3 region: CASSQDRASTDTQYF. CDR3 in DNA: TGCGCCAGCAGCCAAGACAGGGCTAGCACAGATACGCAGTATTTT.

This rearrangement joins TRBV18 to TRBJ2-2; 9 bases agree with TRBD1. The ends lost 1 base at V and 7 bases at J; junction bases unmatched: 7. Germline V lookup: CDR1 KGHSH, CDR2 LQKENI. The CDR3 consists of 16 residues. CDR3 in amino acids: CASSPHRDRVFGELFF. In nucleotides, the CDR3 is TGTGCCAGCTCACCACACCGGGACAGGGTATTCGGGGAGCTGTTTTTT.

The CDR3 here is CASSQVSHGGEQFF. CDR3 DNA sequence: TGCGCCAGCAGCCAAGTTTCCCACGGGGGTGAGCAGTTCTTC. V is TRBV4-1 and J is TRBJ2-1; D is perhaps TRBD2 (6 bases). Germline loops: CDR1 MGHRA, CDR2 YSYEKL. The CDR3 loop spans 14 amino acids. Trimming left V 1 base short and J 9 bases short, with 13 bases between.

This CDR3 is CASSALLGLAGEAFEQFF. CDR3 nucleotide sequence: TGTGCCAGCAGTGCTCTTTTAGGGCTAGCGGGGGAGGCGTTTGAGCAGTTCTTC. The V call is TRBV2, the J call TRBJ2-1; the match to TRBD2 covers 10 bases. V was pared by 4 bases and J by 9 bases, with 18 bases of the junction left unmatched. This CDR3 has 18 amino acids. Germline CDR1 SNHLY, CDR2 FYNNEI.

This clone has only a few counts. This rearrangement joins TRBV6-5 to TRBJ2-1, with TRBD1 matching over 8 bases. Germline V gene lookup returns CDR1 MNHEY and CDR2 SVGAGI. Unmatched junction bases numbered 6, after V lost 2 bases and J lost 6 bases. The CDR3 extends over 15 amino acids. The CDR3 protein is CASSYGGQGGNEQFF. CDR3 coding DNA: TGTGCCAGCAGTTACGGAGGACAGGGCGGCAATGAGCAGTTCTTC.

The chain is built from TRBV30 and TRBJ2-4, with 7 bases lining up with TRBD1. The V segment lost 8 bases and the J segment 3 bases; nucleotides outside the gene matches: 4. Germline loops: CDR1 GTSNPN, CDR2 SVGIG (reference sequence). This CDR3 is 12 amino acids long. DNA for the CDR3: TGTGCCATCCGGGACAGCAAAAACATTCAGTACTTC. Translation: CAIRDSKNIQYF.

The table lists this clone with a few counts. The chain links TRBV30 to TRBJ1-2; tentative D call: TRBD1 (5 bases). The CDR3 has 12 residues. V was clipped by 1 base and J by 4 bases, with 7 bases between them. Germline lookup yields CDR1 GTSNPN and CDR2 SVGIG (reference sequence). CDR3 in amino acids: CAWSGGTYGYTF. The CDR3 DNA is TGTGCCTGGAGTGGGGGGACCTATGGCTACACCTTC.

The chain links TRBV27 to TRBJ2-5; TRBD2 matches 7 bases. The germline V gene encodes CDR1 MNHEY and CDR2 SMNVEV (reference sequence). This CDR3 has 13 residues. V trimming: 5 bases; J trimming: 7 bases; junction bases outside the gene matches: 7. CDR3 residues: CASSRGGAGTQYF. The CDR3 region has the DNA TGTGCCAGCAGTAGGGGAGGGGCAGGGACCCAGTACTTC.

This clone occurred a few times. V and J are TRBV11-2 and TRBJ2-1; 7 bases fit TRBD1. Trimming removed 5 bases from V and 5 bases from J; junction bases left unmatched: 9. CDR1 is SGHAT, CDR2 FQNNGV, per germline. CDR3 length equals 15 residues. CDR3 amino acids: CASSRRDSRDNEQFF. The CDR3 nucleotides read TGTGCCAGCAGCCGCCGGGACAGCCGGGACAATGAGCAGTTCTTC.

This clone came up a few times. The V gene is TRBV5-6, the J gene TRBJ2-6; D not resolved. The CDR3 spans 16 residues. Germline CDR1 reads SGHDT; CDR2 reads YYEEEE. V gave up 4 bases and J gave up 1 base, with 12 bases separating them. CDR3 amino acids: CASSKTSVSGANVLTF. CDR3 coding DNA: TGTGCCAGCAGCAAAACGTCGGTTTCTGGGGCCAACGTCCTGACTTTC.

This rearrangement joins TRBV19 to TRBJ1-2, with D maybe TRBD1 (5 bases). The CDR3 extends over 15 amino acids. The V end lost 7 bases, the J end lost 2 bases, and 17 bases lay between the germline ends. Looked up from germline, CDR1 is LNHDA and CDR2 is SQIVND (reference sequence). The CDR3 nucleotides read TGTGCCAGTAACCATCCCGCCGGGGGGAACTATGGCTACACCTTC. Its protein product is CASNHPAGGNYGYTF.

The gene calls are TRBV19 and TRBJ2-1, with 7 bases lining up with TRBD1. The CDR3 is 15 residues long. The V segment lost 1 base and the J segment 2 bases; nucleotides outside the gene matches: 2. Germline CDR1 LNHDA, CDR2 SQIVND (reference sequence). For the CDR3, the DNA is TGTGCCAGTAGTATAGCCCAGGGGGCCTACAATGAGCAGTTCTTC. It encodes CASSIAQGAYNEQFF.

The CDR3 loop reads CASSVRDAGELFF. The CDR3 bases are TGTGCCAGCAGTGTACGGGACGCCGGGGAGCTGTTTTTT. V is TRBV25-1 and J is TRBJ2-2; D possibly uses TRBD1 or TRBD2 (5 bases each). The CDR3 is made up of 13 amino acids. The V and J ends lost 4 bases and 6 bases respectively, with 9 bases between them. Germline V gene data show CDR1 as MGHDK and CDR2 as SYGVNS.

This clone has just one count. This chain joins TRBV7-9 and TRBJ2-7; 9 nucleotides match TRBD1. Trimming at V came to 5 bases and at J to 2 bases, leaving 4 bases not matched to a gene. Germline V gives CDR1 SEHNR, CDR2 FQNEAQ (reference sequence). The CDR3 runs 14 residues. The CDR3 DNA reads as TGTGCCAGCAGCGGAGGGACAGGGCCCTACGAGCAGTACTTC. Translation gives CASSGGTGPYEQYF.

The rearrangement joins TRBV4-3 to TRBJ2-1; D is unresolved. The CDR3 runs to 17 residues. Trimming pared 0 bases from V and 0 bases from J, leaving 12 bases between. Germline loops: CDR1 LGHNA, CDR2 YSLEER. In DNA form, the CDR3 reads TGCGCCAGCAGCCAAGACGGGCCTTCGAGCTCCTACAATGAGCAGTTCTTC. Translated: CASSQDGPSSSYNEQFF.